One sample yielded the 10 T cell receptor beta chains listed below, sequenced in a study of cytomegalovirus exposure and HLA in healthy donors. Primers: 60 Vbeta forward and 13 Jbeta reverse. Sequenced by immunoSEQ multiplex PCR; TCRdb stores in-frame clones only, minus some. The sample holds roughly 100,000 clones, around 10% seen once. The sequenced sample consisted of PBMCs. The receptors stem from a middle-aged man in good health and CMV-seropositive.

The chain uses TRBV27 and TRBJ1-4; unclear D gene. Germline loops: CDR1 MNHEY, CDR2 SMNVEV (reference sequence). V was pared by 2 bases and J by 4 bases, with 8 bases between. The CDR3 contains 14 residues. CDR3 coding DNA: TGTGCCAGCAGTTTAAATTCCCTTAATGAAAAACTGTTTTTT. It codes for CASSLNSLNEKLFF.

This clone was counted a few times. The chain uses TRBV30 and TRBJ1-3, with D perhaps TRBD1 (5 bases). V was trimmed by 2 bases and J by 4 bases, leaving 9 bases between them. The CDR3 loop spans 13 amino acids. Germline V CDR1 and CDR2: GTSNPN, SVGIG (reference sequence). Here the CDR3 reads CAWSFTGGNTIYF. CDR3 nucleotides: TGTGCCTGGAGTTTTACAGGCGGAAACACCATATATTTT. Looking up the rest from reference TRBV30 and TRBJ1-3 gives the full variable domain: SQTIHQWPATLVQPVGSPLSLECTVEGTSNPNLYWYRQAAGRGLQLLFYSVGIGQISSEVPQNLSASRPQDRQFILSSKKLLLSDSGFYLCAWSFTGGNTIYFGEGSWLTVV.

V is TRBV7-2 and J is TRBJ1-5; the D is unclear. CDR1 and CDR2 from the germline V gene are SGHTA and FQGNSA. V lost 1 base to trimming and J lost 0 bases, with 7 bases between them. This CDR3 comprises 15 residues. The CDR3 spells CASSLVADSNQPQHF. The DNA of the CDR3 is TGTGCCAGCAGCTTAGTTGCGGATAGCAATCAGCCCCAGCATTTT.

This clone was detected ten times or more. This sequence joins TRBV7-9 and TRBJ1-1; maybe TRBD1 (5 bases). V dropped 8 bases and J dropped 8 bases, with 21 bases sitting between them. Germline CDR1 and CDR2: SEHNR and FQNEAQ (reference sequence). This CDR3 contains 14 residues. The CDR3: CASGTPRSTDEAFF. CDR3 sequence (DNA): TGTGCCAGCGGGACTCCTAGGTCGACAGACGAAGCTTTCTTT.

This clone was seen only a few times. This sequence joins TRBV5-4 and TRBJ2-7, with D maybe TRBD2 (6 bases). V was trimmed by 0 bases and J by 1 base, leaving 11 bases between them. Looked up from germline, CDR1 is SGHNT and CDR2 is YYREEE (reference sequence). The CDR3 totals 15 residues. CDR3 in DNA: TGTGCCAGCAGCTTGGATGGGCGGGGATCCTACGAGCAGTACTTC. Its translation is CASSLDGRGSYEQYF.

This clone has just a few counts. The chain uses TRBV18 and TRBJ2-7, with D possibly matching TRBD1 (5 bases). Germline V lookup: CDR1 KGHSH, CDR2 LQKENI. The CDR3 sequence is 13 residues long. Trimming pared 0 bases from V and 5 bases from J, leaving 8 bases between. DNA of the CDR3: TGTGCCAGCTCACCACCGGCAGGGCACGAGCAGTACTTC. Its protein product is CASSPPAGHEQYF. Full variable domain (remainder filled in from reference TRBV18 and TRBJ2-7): NAGVMQNPRHLVRRRGQEARLRCSPMKGHSHVYWYRQLPEEGLKFMVYLQKENIIDESGMPKERFSAEFPKEGPSILRIQQVVRGDSAAYFCASSPPAGHEQYFGPGTRLTVT.

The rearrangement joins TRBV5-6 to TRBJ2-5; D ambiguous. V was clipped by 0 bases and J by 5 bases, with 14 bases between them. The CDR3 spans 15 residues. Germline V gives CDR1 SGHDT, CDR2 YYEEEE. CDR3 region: CASSLGSRRWETQYF. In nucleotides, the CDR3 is TGTGCCAGCAGCTTGGGCAGCCGGCGGTGGGAGACCCAGTACTTC.

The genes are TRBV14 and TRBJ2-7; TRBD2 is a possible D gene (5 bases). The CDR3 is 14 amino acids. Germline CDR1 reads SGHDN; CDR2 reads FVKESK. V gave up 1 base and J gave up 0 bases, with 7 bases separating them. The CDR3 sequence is CASSQGTLSYEQYF. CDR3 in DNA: TGTGCCAGCAGCCAAGGGACTCTCTCCTACGAGCAGTACTTC.

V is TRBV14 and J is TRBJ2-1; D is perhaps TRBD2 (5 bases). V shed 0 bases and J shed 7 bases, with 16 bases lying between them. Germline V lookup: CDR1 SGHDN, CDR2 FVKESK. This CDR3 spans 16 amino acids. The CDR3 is CASSQEMRAKLNEQFF. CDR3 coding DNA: TGTGCCAGCAGCCAAGAAATGAGGGCAAAGCTAAATGAGCAGTTCTTC. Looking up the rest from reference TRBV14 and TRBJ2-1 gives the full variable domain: EAGVTQFPSHSVIEKGQTVTLRCDPISGHDNLYWYRRVMGKEIKFLLHFVKESKQDESGMPNNRFLAERTGGTYSTLKVQPAELEDSGVYFCASSQEMRAKLNEQFFGPGTRLTVL.

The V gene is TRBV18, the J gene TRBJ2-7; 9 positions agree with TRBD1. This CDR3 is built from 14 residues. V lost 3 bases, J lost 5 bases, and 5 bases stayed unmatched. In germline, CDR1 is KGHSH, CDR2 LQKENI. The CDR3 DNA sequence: TGTGCCAGCTCACCTTCCGGGACAGGGAACGAGCAGTACTTC. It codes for CASSPSGTGNEQYF.